This T cell receptor beta chain appears in the sequencing data of a study of blood T cells in healthy people across ages. This clonotype was counted between two and nine times. The CDR3 covers 12 residues. For the second PCR, which ran for about 6 to 11 cycles, a sample-barcoded 5' primer and a J-beta primer mix were used. TCRdb independently ran MiXCR on the 5' RACE reads; one entry per CDR3 protein. The sample shows 1 million or so distinct CDR3 sequences, 40% to 55% of them seen only once. Healthy individuals of Caucasian origin from Russia, aged about 6 to 100, served as donors. The chain employs TRBV12-3 or TRBV12-4 and TRBJ2-7; D is uncertain. The J call is doubtful: the DNA matches TRBJ2-5 better. This receptor was taken from a woman in her fifties or sixties in good health. The sequenced sample consisted of blood. CDR3 loop: CASSFAGETQYF. CDR3 in DNA: TGTGCCAGCAGTTTTGCCGGGGAGACCCAGTACTTC.